Presented here are 7 T cell receptor beta chains from one specimen sequenced in a study of T cells in Graves' hyperthyroidism and ophthalmopathy. RNA transcripts served as the template for amplifying TCR beta CDR3 regions. The HTBI set primed first-round TCR CDR3 RT-PCR. TCRdb independently ran MiXCR on the multiplex PCR reads; one entry per CDR3 protein. Seen here are around 580,000 distinct CDR3 sequences, around 46% observed once, and the top ten hold about 8%. Sequencing used peripheral blood or thyroid tissue (not recorded which). The receptor set was obtained from a woman in her late teens or twenties with Graves' hyperthyroidism.

Remarks on this clonotype: Because it lacks the conserved phenylalanine or tryptophan at the end, this CDR3 is likely a read error. Because the CDR3's place on the DNA is in doubt, the DNA is left out and the CDR3 is given as listed by TCRdb. The chain recombines TRBV5-1 with TRBJ2-6; the D call of TRBD2 is as the table states it, not checked on the DNA. The CDR3 length equals 9 residues, ends included. Germline loops: CDR1 SGHRS, CDR2 YFSETQ. The CDR3 spells CASSAGLAA.

This clonotype was seen only a few times. The J gene is TRBJ1-1, the V gene TRBV27; 7 positions agree with TRBD1. Germline lookup yields CDR1 MNHEY and CDR2 SMNVEV (reference sequence). The CDR3 covers 13 residues. V was pared by 6 bases and J by 8 bases, with 9 bases of the junction left unmatched. The CDR3 coding sequence is TGTGCCAGCAGAGGCAGGGGGAAATCAGAAGCTTTCTTT. Translating it yields CASRGRGKSEAFF.

The rearrangement joins TRBV24-1 to TRBJ2-3, with 8 bases that match TRBD2. The CDR3 loop spans 16 amino acids. CDR1 and CDR2 (germline): KGHDR, SFDVKD. V dropped 6 bases and J dropped 11; count of bases not matched to a gene: 18. In DNA, the CDR3 is TGTGCCACCAGTCATAGTGGGACTAGACATGTCGATGAGCAGTATTTT. As protein: CATSHSGTRHVDEQYF.

This clonotype was observed at least ten times. CDR3 sequence reads: CASSQGRRGDEQYF. As DNA, the CDR3 is TGTGCCAGCAGCCAAGGAAGGAGGGGGGACGAGCAGTACTTC. V gene TRBV4-2 combines with J gene TRBJ2-7; D possibly matches TRBD1 or TRBD2 (6 bases each). This CDR3 contains 14 residues. Trimming took 1 base from V and 5 from J, leaving 12 bases between them. Looked up from germline, CDR1 is LGHNA and CDR2 is YNFKEQ.

CDR3 nucleotides: TGTGCCAGCAGCTTGGCGTCCGACAGTGGTGGCCAGTACTTC. Protein product: CASSLASDSGGQYF. The chain links TRBV7-6 to TRBJ2-5, with a weak D call TRBD1 (5 bases). The CDR3 totals 14 residues. V was trimmed by 3 bases and J by 10 bases, leaving 18 bases between them. Per the germline V gene, CDR1 is SGHVS and CDR2 is FNYEAQ.

V gene TRBV10-3 combines with J gene TRBJ1-1; 7 bases align to TRBD1. Trimming took 0 bases from V and 10 from J; bases not matched to a gene: 2. CDR1 is ENHRY and CDR2 is SYGVKD in the germline V gene. The CDR3 runs to 12 residues. CDR3 in DNA: TGTGCCATCAGTGAGTCAAGGGGGCGAGCTTTCTTT. Translating it yields CAISESRGRAFF.

Notes on this clonotype: This may come from a read error, since a much larger clone is one base off. The rearrangement uses TRBV10-3 and TRBJ2-7, with no clear D. This CDR3 region has 14 residues. Per the germline V gene, CDR1 is ENHRY and CDR2 is SYGVKD. The CDR3 DNA sequence: TGTGCCATCAGTGAGTCGGTCAGTTCCTACGAGCAGTGCTTC. As protein: CAISESVSSYEQCF.